This T cell receptor beta chain was captured by sequencing in a study of cytomegalovirus exposure and HLA in healthy donors. Study observations and caveats: A missense variant in DCLRE1C was later tied to TCR beta V- and J-gene trimming.

The PCR contained 60 Vbeta and 13 Jbeta primers. Data came from immunoSEQ multiplex PCR; TCRdb stores just in-frame clones and leaves some out. Of roughly 190,000 clones listed, 70% to 90% are singletons. Comment on this clone: The antigen is unknown.

The material sequenced was PBMCs. This TCR derives from a woman aged 18-29 years in good health and CMV-seronegative.

The CDR3 spells CASSAGGQETQYF. The CDR3 DNA follows: TGTGCCAGCTCAGCGGGGGGGCAAGAGACCCAGTACTTC. The rearrangement uses TRBV5-6 and TRBJ2-5; 10 nucleotides agree with TRBD2. This CDR3 contains 13 residues. V shed 7 bases, J shed 2 bases, and the junction held 2 bases outside the gene matches. CDR1 SGHDT and CDR2 YYEEEE come from the germline V gene.